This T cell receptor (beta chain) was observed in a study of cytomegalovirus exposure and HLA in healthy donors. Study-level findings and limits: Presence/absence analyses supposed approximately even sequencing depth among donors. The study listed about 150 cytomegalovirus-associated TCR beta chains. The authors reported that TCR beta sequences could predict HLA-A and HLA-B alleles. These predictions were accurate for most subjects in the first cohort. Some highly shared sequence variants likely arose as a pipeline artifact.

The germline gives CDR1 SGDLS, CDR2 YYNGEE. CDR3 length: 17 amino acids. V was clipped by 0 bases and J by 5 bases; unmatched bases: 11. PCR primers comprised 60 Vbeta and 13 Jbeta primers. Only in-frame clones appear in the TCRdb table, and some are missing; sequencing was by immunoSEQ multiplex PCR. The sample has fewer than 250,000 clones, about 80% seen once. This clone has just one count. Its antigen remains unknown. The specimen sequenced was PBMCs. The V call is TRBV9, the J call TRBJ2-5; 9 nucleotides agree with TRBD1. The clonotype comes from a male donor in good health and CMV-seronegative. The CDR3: CASSVGSTGGARETQYF. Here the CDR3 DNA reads TGTGCCAGCAGCGTAGGATCAACAGGGGGCGCGAGGGAGACCCAGTACTTC.